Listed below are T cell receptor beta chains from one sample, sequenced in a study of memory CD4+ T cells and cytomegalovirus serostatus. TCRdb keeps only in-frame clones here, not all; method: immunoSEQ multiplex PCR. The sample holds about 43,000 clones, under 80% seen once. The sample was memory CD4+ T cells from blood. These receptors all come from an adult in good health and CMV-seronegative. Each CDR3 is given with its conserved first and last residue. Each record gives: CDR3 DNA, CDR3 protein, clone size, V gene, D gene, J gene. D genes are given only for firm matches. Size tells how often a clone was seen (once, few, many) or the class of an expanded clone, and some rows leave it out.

cdr3_nt: TGTGCCAGCAGCGATGACAGGGGGCGATCACCCCTCCACTTT
cdr3_aa: CASSDDRGRSPLHF
clone_size: .
v_call: TRBV6-1
d_call: TRBD1
j_call: TRBJ1-6

cdr3_nt: TGTGCCAGCAGCGCTCGGGGAGGGGGTAATGAAAAACTGTTTTTT
cdr3_aa: CASSARGGGNEKLFF
clone_size: few
v_call: TRBV2
d_call: .
j_call: TRBJ1-4

cdr3_nt: TGTGCCAGCAGTTACTCGCGGGGCTACGAGCAGTACTTC
cdr3_aa: CASSYSRGYEQYF
clone_size: .
v_call: TRBV6-5
d_call: .
j_call: TRBJ2-7

cdr3_nt: TGTGCCAGCAGCATCTCGGGACAAGCCTACGAGCAGTACTTC
cdr3_aa: CASSISGQAYEQYF
clone_size: .
v_call: TRBV7-2
d_call: .
j_call: TRBJ2-7

cdr3_nt: TGTGCCAGCAGCTTGCCTAGCGGGGGGGCTGGGGAGACCCAGTACTTC
cdr3_aa: CASSLPSGGAGETQYF
clone_size: .
v_call: TRBV5-4
d_call: TRBD2
j_call: TRBJ2-5

cdr3_nt: TGCGCCAGCAGCCCCCCCGGGGCGAGTCACACTGAAGCTTTCTTT
cdr3_aa: CASSPPGASHTEAFF
clone_size: once
v_call: TRBV5-1
d_call: .
j_call: TRBJ1-1

cdr3_nt: TGTGCCAGCAGTTACTCGAGACTAGCCGGGAACATTCAGTACTTC
cdr3_aa: CASSYSRLAGNIQYF
clone_size: .
v_call: TRBV6-5
d_call: TRBD2
j_call: TRBJ2-4

cdr3_nt: TGTGCCATCAGTGACTCCAAGCGGGGGGACACCGGGGAGCTGTTTTTT
cdr3_aa: CAISDSKRGDTGELFF
clone_size: .
v_call: TRBV10-3
d_call: TRBD2
j_call: TRBJ2-2

cdr3_nt: TGTGCCAGTAGTATAGGCCAGGACTACGAGCAGTACTTC
cdr3_aa: CASSIGQDYEQYF
clone_size: .
v_call: TRBV19
d_call: .
j_call: TRBJ2-7

cdr3_nt: TGTGCCAGCAGTTACTCGATTCCAGGCACCAATCAGCCCCAGCATTTT
cdr3_aa: CASSYSIPGTNQPQHF
clone_size: .
v_call: TRBV6-5
d_call: .
j_call: TRBJ1-5

cdr3_nt: TGTGCCAGCAGTTACGGGCCGGCAGGAGAGACCCAGTACTTC
cdr3_aa: CASSYGPAGETQYF
clone_size: once
v_call: TRBV6-6
d_call: .
j_call: TRBJ2-5

cdr3_nt: TGCGCCAGCAGTGAGTCGACCCGGGGTAGGGATACGCAGTATTTT
cdr3_aa: CASSESTRGRDTQYF
clone_size: .
v_call: TRBV10-2
d_call: .
j_call: TRBJ2-3

cdr3_nt: TGTGCCAGCAGCCGAAGGGACAGCTCCTACGAGCAGTACTTC
cdr3_aa: CASSRRDSSYEQYF
clone_size: once
v_call: TRBV7-8
d_call: TRBD1
j_call: TRBJ2-7

cdr3_nt: TGTGCCAGCAGTCTCAACTTAGGAGGAGAGACCCAGTACTTC
cdr3_aa: CASSLNLGGETQYF
clone_size: .
v_call: TRBV6-1
d_call: .
j_call: TRBJ2-5

cdr3_nt: TGTGCCAGCAGTCCTGAAGGTCTCAATGAAAAACTGTTTTTT
cdr3_aa: CASSPEGLNEKLFF
clone_size: .
v_call: TRBV2
d_call: .
j_call: TRBJ1-4

cdr3_nt: TGTGCCAGCAGCCAAGACAGGGGGAATGAAAAACTGTTTTTT
cdr3_aa: CASSQDRGNEKLFF
clone_size: .
v_call: TRBV7-2
d_call: TRBD1
j_call: TRBJ1-4

cdr3_nt: TGTGCCAGCCCCGCCCCAGGTGGCGGCACCGGGGAGCTGTTTTTT
cdr3_aa: CASPAPGGGTGELFF
clone_size: .
v_call: TRBV18
d_call: .
j_call: TRBJ2-2

cdr3_nt: TGTGCCAGCAGCAAACCCTCCGGTTCCCGGGACAGGGAGCCCCTGAGTAGCAATCAGCCCCAGCATTTT
cdr3_aa: CASSKPSGSRDREPLSSNQPQHF
clone_size: .
v_call: TRBV21-1
d_call: .
j_call: TRBJ1-5

cdr3_nt: TGTGCCAGCAGCACTGGGCGGGGGGATTGGAATGAGCAGTTCTTC
cdr3_aa: CASSTGRGDWNEQFF
clone_size: .
v_call: TRBV11-3
d_call: TRBD2
j_call: TRBJ2-1

cdr3_nt: TGTGCCAGCAGACAACCGGGACAGGGGCAGCTGAGCTCTGGAAACACCATATATTTT
cdr3_aa: CASRQPGQGQLSSGNTIYF
clone_size: .
v_call: TRBV2
d_call: TRBD1
j_call: TRBJ1-3

cdr3_nt: TGTGCCAGTAGTATAGCCGCAGGAACGGGCACAGATACGCAGTATTTT
cdr3_aa: CASSIAAGTGTDTQYF
clone_size: .
v_call: TRBV19
d_call: .
j_call: TRBJ2-3

cdr3_nt: TGTGCCAGCAGCTTAGGGACAGGAGCCTACGAGCAGTACTTC
cdr3_aa: CASSLGTGAYEQYF
clone_size: .
v_call: TRBV7-3
d_call: TRBD1
j_call: TRBJ2-7

cdr3_nt: TGCGCCAGCAGCCAAGTAGCAGGGCCCTACGAGCAGTACTTC
cdr3_aa: CASSQVAGPYEQYF
clone_size: .
v_call: TRBV4-3
d_call: .
j_call: TRBJ2-7